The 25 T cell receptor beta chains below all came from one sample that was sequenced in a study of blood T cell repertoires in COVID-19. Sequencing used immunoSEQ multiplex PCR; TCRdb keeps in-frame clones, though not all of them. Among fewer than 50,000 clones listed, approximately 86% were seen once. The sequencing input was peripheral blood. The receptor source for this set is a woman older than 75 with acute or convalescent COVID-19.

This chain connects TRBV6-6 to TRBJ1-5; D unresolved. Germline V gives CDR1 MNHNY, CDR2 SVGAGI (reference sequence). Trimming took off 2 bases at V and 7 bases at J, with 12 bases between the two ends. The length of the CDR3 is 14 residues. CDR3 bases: TGTGCCAGCAGTTACGGGCCCCAACGCCAGCCCCAGCATTTT. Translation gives CASSYGPQRQPQHF.

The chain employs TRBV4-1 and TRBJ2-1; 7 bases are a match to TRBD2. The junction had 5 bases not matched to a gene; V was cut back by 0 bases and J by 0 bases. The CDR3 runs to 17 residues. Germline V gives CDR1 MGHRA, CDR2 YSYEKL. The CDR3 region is CASSQEIAGHSYNEQFF. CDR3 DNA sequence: TGCGCCAGCAGCCAAGAAATAGCGGGCCACTCCTACAATGAGCAGTTCTTC.

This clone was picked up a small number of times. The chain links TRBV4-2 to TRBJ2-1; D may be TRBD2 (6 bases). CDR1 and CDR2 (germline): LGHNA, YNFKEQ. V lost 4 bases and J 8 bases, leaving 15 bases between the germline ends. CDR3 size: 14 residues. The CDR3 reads CASSLPITGDEQFF. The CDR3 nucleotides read TGTGCCAGCAGCCTGCCAATTACGGGGGATGAGCAGTTCTTC.

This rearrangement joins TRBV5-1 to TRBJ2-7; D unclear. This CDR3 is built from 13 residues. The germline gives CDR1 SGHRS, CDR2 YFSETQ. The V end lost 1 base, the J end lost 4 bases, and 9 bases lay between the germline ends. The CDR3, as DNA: TGCGCCAGCAGCTTGAGTACTAATTACGAGCAGTACTTC. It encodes CASSLSTNYEQYF.

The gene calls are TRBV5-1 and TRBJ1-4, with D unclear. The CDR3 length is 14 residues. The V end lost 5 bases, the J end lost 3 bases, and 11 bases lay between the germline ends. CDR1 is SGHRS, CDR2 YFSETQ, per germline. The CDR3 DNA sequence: TGCGCCAGCAGTCCAGAGCGAGCTAATGAAAAACTGTTTTTT. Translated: CASSPERANEKLFF.

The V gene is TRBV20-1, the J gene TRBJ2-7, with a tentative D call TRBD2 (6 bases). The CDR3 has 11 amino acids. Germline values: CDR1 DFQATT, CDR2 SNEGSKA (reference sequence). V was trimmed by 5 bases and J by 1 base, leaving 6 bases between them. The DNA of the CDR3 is TGCAGTGCTGCGGGATCCTACGAGCAGTACTTC. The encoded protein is CSAAGSYEQYF.

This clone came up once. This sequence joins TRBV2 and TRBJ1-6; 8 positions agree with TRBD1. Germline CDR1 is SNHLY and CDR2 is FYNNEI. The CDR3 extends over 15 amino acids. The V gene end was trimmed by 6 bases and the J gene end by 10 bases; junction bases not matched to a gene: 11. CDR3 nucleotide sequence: TGTGCCAGCAGCCCATCGACAGGGGCAGGGTCACCCCTCCACTTT. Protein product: CASSPSTGAGSPLHF.

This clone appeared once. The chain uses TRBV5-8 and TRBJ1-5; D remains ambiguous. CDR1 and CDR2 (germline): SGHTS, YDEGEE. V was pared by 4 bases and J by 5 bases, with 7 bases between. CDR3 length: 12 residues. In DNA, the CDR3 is TGTGCCAGCAGCACTCTAGATCAGCCCCAGCATTTT. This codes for CASSTLDQPQHF.

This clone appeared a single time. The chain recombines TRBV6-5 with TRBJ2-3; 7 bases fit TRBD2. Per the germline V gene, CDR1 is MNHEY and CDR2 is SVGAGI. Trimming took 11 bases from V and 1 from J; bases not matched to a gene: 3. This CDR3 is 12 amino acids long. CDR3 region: CAGGLGTDTQYF. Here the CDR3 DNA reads TGTGCCGGAGGACTAGGCACAGATACGCAGTATTTT.

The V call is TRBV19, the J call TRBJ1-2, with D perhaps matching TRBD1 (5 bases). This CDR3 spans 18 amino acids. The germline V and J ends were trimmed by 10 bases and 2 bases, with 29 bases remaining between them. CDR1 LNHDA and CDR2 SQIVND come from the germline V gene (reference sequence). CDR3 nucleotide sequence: TGTGCCACTGAAGGGGAGGACTCCCAAAGGGGCCTAAACTATGGCTACACCTTC. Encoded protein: CATEGEDSQRGLNYGYTF.

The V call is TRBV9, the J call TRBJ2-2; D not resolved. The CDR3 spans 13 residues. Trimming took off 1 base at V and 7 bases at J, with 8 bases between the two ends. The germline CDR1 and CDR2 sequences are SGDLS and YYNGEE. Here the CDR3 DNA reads TGTGCCAGCAGCGTATCTAGTATCGGGGAGCTGTTTTTT. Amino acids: CASSVSSIGELFF.

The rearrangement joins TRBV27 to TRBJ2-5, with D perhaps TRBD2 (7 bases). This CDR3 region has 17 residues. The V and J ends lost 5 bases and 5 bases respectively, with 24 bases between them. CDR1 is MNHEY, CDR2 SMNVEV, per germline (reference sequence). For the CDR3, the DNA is TGTGCCAGCAGTAGACTAGGGGGGGCGAATGTGGCGGAGACCCAGTACTTC. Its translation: CASSRLGGANVAETQYF.

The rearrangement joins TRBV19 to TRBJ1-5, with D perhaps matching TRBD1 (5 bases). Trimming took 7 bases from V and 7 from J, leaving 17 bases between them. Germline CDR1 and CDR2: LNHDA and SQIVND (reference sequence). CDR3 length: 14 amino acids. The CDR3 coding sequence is TGTGCCAGTATGGAGCAGGGTAGCAGGCAGCCCCAGCATTTT. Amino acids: CASMEQGSRQPQHF.

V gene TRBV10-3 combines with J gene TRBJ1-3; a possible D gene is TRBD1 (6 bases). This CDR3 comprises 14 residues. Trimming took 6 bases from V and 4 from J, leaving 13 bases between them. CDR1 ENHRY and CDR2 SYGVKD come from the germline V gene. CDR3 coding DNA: TGTGCCATCAGGCTGGACAGTACAGGAAACACCATATATTTT. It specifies CAIRLDSTGNTIYF.

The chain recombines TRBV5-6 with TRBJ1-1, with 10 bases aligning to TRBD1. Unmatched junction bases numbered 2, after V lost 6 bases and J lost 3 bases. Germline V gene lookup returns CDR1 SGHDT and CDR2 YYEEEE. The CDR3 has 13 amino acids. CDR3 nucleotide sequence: TGTGCCAGCACGGGACAGGGGTACACTGAAGCTTTCTTT. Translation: CASTGQGYTEAFF.

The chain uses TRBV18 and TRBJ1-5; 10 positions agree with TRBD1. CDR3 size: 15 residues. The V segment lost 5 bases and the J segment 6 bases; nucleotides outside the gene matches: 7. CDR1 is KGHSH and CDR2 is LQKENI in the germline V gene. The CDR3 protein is CASSAGTGETQPQHF. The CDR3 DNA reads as TGTGCCAGCTCAGCCGGGACAGGGGAAACTCAGCCCCAGCATTTT.

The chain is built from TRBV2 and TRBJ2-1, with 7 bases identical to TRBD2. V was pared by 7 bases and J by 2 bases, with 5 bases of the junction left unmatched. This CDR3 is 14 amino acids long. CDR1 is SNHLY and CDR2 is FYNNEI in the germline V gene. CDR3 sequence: CASTGRATYNEQFF. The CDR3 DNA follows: TGTGCCAGCACTGGGAGGGCCACCTACAATGAGCAGTTCTTC.

CDR3 protein: CSVSTGQWSYNEQFF. The CDR3 DNA sequence: TGCAGCGTTTCAACAGGGCAATGGTCCTACAATGAGCAGTTCTTC. This sequence joins TRBV29-1 and TRBJ2-1; tentative D call: TRBD1 (6 bases). There are 15 residues in the CDR3. Germline V CDR1 and CDR2: SQVTM, ANQGSEA. V was trimmed by 5 bases and J by 1 base, leaving 15 bases between them.

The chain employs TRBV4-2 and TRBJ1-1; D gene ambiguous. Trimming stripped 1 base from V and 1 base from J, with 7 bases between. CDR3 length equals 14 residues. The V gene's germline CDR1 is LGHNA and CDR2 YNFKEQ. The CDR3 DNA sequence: TGTGCCAGCAGCCAAGGCCCAGGGAACACTGAAGCTTTCTTT. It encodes CASSQGPGNTEAFF.

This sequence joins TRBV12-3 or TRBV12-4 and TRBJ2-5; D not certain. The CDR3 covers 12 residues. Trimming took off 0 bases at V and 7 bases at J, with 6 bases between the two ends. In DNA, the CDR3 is TGTGCCAGCAGTTTAGCGCGGAGGACCCAGTACTTC. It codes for CASSLARRTQYF.

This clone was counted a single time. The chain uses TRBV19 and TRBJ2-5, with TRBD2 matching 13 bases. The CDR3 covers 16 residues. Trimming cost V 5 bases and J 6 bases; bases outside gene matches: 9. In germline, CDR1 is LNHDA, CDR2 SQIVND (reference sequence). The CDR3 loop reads CASSARGLAGLKTQYF. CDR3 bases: TGTGCCAGTAGTGCAAGGGGACTAGCGGGGCTAAAGACCCAGTACTTC.

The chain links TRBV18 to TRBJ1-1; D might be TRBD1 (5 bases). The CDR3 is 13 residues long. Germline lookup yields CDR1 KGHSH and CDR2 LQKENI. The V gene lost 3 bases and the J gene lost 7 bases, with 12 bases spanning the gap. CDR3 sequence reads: CASSPTGGHEAFF. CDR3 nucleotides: TGTGCCAGCTCACCCACGGGAGGACATGAAGCTTTCTTT.

For the CDR3, the DNA is TGTGCCAGCAGCGTCGCGACGGGGTCACCCCTCCACTTT. Amino acids: CASSVATGSPLHF. V usage is TRBV9 and J usage is TRBJ1-6; no definite D call. V dropped 2 bases and J dropped 10 bases, with 10 bases sitting between them. This CDR3 contains 13 residues. From germline, CDR1 is SGDLS and CDR2 YYNGEE. The full variable domain, completed using reference TRBV9 and TRBJ1-6, is DSGVTQTPKHLITATGQRVTLRCSPRSGDLSVYWYQQSLDQGLQFLIQYYNGEERAKGNILERFSAQQFPDLHSELNLSSLELGDSALYFCASSVATGSPLHFGNGTRLTVT.

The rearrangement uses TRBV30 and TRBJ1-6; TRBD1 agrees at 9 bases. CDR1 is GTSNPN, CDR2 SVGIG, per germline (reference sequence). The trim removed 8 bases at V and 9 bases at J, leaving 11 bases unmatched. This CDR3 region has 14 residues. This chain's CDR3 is CAGATGGGGSPLHF. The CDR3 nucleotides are TGTGCCGGGGCTACAGGGGGCGGTGGTTCACCCCTCCACTTT.

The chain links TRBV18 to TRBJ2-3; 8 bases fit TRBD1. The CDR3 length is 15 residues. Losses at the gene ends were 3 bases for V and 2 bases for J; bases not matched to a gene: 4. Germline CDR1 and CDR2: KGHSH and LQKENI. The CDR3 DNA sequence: TGTGCCAGCTCACCTTCGCAGGGGGCCACAGATACGCAGTATTTT. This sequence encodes CASSPSQGATDTQYF.